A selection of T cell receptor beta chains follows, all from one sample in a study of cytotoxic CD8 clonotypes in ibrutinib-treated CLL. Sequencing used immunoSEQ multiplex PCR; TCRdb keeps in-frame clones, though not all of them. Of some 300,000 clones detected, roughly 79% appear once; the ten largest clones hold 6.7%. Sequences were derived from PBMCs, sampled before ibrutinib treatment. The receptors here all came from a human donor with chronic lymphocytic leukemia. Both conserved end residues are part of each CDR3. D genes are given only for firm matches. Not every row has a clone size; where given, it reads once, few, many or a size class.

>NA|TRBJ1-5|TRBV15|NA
TGTGCCACCAGCAGAGATCAGGGGAGGCCCCAGCATTTT
CATSRDQGRPQHF
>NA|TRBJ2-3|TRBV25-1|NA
TGTGCCAGCAGTGAATTCGGATTAACTAGCACAGATACGCAGTATTTT
CASSEFGLTSTDTQYF
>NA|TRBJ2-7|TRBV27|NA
TGTGCCAGCAAGAGGGCACAGGCCTACTACGAGCAGTACTTC
CASKRAQAYYEQYF
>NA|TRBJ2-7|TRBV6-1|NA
TGTGCCAGCACCTCGTGGCATAGGGCTACCTACGAGCAGTACTTC
CASTSWHRATYEQYF
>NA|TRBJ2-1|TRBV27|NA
TGTGCCAGCAGTTCTAGGACCTCCGTGGGCAATGAGCAGTTCTTC
CASSSRTSVGNEQFF
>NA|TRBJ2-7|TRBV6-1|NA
TGTGCCACCACCAGACAGGCGTCCTACGAGCAGTACTTC
CATTRQASYEQYF
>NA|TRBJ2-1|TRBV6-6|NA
TGTGCCAGCAGTTACTATAGGGGGGTTGAGCAGTTCTTC
CASSYYRGVEQFF
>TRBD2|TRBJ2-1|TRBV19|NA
TGTGCCAGTAGTATATCGACTAGCGGGAGTTTGAATGAGCAGTTCTTC
CASSISTSGSLNEQFF
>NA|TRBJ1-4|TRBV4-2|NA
TGTGCCAGCAGCCAAGATGGGGGGGGAAGGACGACTAATGAAAAACTGTTTTTT
CASSQDGGGRTTNEKLFF
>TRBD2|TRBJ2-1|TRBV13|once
TGTGCCAGCAGCTTTGCGGGAGGGGCCTACAATGAGCAGTTCTTC
CASSFAGGAYNEQFF
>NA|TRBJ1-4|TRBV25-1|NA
TGTGCCAGGGGGGCCGGGACCACGAATCTTGCAACTAATGAAAAACTGTTTTTT
CARGAGTTNLATNEKLFF
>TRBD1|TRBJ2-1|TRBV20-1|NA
TGCAGTGGCAGGGGGAATGAGCAGTTCTTC
CSGRGNEQFF
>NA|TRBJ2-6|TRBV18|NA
TGTGCCTTTGGCGCTGGGGCCAACGTCCTGACTTTC
CAFGAGANVLTF
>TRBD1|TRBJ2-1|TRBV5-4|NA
TGTGCCAGCAGCTTATGGACAGGGCCTTACAATGAGCAGTTCTTC
CASSLWTGPYNEQFF
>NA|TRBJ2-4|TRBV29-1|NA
TGCAGCGTTGTATTAGCGGACAAAAACATTCAGTACTTC
CSVVLADKNIQYF
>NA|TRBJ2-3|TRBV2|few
TGTGCCAGTACAGATACGCAGTATTTT
CASTDTQYF
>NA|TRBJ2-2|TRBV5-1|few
TGCGCCAGCAGCTCCCTTTCGCAGCTCAACACCGGGGAGCTGTTTTTT
CASSSLSQLNTGELFF
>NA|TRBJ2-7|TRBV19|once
TGTGCCAGTAGTTACCTGACAGGCGACTCCTACGAGCAGTACTTC
CASSYLTGDSYEQYF
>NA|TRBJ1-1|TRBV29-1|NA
TGCAGCGTCCGGACGGGGGGGAACACTGAAGCTTTCTTT
CSVRTGGNTEAFF
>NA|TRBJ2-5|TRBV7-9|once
TGTGCCAGCAGCTACGATCCGCGGTTTCGACAAGAGACCCAGTACTTC
CASSYDPRFRQETQYF
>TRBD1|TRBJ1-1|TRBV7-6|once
TGTGCCAGCAGCATCCGCAGGGGGCGGGTGGTTCCTGAAGCTTTCTTT
CASSIRRGRVVPEAFF
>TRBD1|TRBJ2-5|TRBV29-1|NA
TGCAGCGTTGAAGGTGGCAGGGGGTCGGAGACCCAGTACTTC
CSVEGGRGSETQYF
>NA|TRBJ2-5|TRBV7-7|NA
TGTGCCAGCAGCTTAGTCGGGGGTGCAGAGACCCAGTACTTC
CASSLVGGAETQYF
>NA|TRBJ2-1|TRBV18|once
TGTGCCAGCTCCCCCCGGGAGTCCGCCTACAATGAGCAGTTCTTC
CASSPRESAYNEQFF
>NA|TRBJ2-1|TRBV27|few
TGTGCCAGCAGTTTGTCGGGACCAACCAATGAGCAGTTCTTC
CASSLSGPTNEQFF
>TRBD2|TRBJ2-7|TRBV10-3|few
TGTGCCATCAATCCGGCTAGCGGGAGTTACGAGCAGTACTTC
CAINPASGSYEQYF
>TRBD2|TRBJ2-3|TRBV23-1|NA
TGCGCCAGGACTAGCGGGAGTGGTCCAGATACGCAGTATTTT
CARTSGSGPDTQYF
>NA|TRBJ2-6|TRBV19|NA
TGTGCCAGTAGTAGGACAGTACAATCTGGGGCCAACGTCCTGACTTTC
CASSRTVQSGANVLTF
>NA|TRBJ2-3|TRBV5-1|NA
TGCGCCAGCAGCATTATTTTGCCAGATACGCAGTATTTT
CASSIILPDTQYF
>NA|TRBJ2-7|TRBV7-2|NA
TGTGCCAGCAGCTTAGCGGGGGCTCCGGAGCAGTACTTC
CASSLAGAPEQYF
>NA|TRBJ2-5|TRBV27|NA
TGTGCCAGCAGTTTGAGGGCAGCCGAAGAGACCCAGTACTTC
CASSLRAAEETQYF